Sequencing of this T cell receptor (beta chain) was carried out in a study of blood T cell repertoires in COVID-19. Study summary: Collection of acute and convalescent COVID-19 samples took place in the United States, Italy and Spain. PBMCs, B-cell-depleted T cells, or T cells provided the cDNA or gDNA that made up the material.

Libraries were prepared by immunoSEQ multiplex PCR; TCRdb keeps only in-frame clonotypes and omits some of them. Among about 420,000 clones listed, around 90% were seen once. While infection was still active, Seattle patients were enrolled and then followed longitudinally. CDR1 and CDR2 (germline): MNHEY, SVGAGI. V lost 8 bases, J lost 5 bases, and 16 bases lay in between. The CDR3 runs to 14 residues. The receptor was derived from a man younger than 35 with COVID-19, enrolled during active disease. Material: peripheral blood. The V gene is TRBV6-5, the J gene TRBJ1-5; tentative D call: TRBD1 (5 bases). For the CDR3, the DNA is TGTGCCAGCGGGGGGAACCCCGGGGATCAGCCCCAGCATTTT. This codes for CASGGNPGDQPQHF.